This passage covers 28 T cell receptor beta chains from one sample sequenced in a study of blood T cells in healthy people across ages. Alongside a J-beta primer mix, a sample-barcoded 5' primer served in a second PCR lasting roughly 6 to 11 cycles. A single record per CDR3 protein comes from TCRdb applying MiXCR to the 5' RACE reads. Among about 830,000 distinct CDR3 sequences, 62% were seen once, and the ten largest hold about 30%. What was sequenced was blood. The receptors were sampled from a man aged 30 to 45 in good health.

CDR3 amino acids: CASSELAGRPYEQYF. DNA of the CDR3: TGTGCCAGCAGCGAGTTAGCGGGGCGACCCTACGAGCAGTACTTC. The gene calls are TRBV9 and TRBJ2-7; 8 positions match TRBD2. Germline V gene lookup returns CDR1 SGDLS and CDR2 YYNGEE. CDR3 size: 15 residues. V dropped 3 bases and J dropped 2; count of bases not matched to a gene: 7.

With regard to this clonotype: At one of its ends the junction is not consistent with the germline gene, which may arise from a read error. V gene TRBV7-7 combines with J gene TRBJ1-4; D call uncertain. The CDR3 has 14 amino acids. Looked up from germline, CDR1 is SSHAT and CDR2 is FNYEAQ (reference sequence). The CDR3 DNA reads as TGTGCCGGCAGCTTAGGACCGCCTGGAGAAAAACTGTTTTTT. Encoded protein: CAGSLGPPGEKLFF.

The rearrangement uses TRBV12-3 or TRBV12-4 and TRBJ2-3; TRBD2 might be the D (7 bases). V lost 4 bases and J 2 bases, leaving 16 bases between the germline ends. The length of the CDR3 is 16 residues. CDR3 amino acids: CASSSGGPTNTDTQYF. The CDR3 nucleotides read TGTGCCAGCAGTTCCGGGGGGCCCACAAACACAGATACGCAGTATTTT.

The chain employs TRBV29-1 and TRBJ2-3, with D unresolved. The CDR3 is 14 amino acids. V was shortened by 4 bases and J by 2 bases, with 13 bases between the two germline ends. CDR1 and CDR2 (germline): SQVTM, ANQGSEA. The CDR3 DNA reads as TGCAGCGTTGCGCAAAGTTCAAACACAGATACGCAGTATTTT. It specifies CSVAQSSNTDTQYF.

The gene calls are TRBV7-2 and TRBJ2-7; no reliable D call. The CDR3 length is 12 residues. Germline CDR1 is SGHTA and CDR2 is FQGNSA. V was trimmed by 5 bases and J by 6 bases, leaving 11 bases between them. The DNA for the CDR3 is TGTGCCAGCAGCCAAATGAGTCTCGAGCAGTACTTC. Its protein is CASSQMSLEQYF.

This chain connects TRBV7-9 to TRBJ2-5; no definite D call. The CDR3 is 14 amino acids. Trimming left V 1 base short and J 3 bases short, with 9 bases between. Germline V gives CDR1 SEHNR, CDR2 FQNEAQ (reference sequence). The CDR3 protein is CASSLVSQKETQYF. Here the CDR3 DNA reads TGTGCCAGCAGCTTAGTATCCCAAAAAGAGACCCAGTACTTC.

The chain recombines TRBV12-3 or TRBV12-4 with TRBJ2-7; D possibly corresponds to TRBD2 (6 bases). V shed 6 bases and J shed 2 bases, with 17 bases lying between them. The CDR3 sequence is 15 residues long. The CDR3 is CASSSKLAYTYEQYF. DNA of the CDR3: TGTGCCAGCAGCTCAAAACTAGCCTATACCTACGAGCAGTACTTC.

The chain carries TRBV25-1 and TRBJ2-3; D may correspond to TRBD1 or TRBD2 (6 bases each). From germline, CDR1 is MGHDK and CDR2 SYGVNS. V lost 8 bases and J lost 3, with 15 bases in between. The CDR3 has 14 amino acids. The CDR3 loop is CASQQGGVTDTQYF. CDR3 nucleotide sequence: TGTGCCAGCCAACAGGGAGGCGTTACAGATACGCAGTATTTT. Looking up the rest from reference TRBV25-1 and TRBJ2-3 gives the full variable domain: EADIYQTPRYLVIGTGKKITLECSQTMGHDKMYWYQQDPGMELHLIHYSYGVNSTEKGDLSSESTVSRIRTEHFPLTLESARPSHTSQYLCASQQGGVTDTQYFGPGTRLTVL.

Ten or more counts support this clonotype. The rearrangement uses TRBV3-1 and TRBJ1-2; 7 positions match TRBD1. This CDR3 comprises 13 residues. V trimming: 9 bases; J trimming: 4 bases; junction bases outside the gene matches: 8. Germline loops: CDR1 LGHDT, CDR2 YNNKEL (reference sequence). The CDR3 region has the DNA TGTGCCAGTACACAGGGGCGAGGCTATGGCTACACCTTC. It translates to CASTQGRGYGYTF.

The chain employs TRBV7-8 and TRBJ2-4; TRBD2 might be the D (6 bases). Matching the DNA end better, TRBJ2-7 makes the J call doubtful. Looked up from germline, CDR1 is SGHVS and CDR2 is FQNEAQ. CDR3 size: 15 residues. In DNA, the CDR3 is TGTGCCAGCAGCTTAACGACTAGAAACTTCTACGAGCAGTACTTC. Translated: CASSLTTRNFYEQYF.

This chain uses TRBV29-1 with TRBJ2-2; D ambiguous. CDR1 SQVTM and CDR2 ANQGSEA come from the germline V gene. The V and J ends lost 3 bases and 4 bases respectively, with 9 bases between them. The CDR3 runs 13 residues. CDR3 in amino acids: CSVDDGSTGELFF. The CDR3 DNA is TGCAGCGTTGATGATGGATCCACCGGGGAGCTGTTTTTT.

DNA for the CDR3: TGTGCCAGCAGCCCGGACGGCCAAAACATTCAGTACTTC. Translating it yields CASSPDGQNIQYF. J is TRBJ2-4 and V is TRBV21-1. TRBV21-1 is reported as a pseudogene. This CDR3 is 13 amino acids long.

The table lists this clonotype with a few counts. This rearrangement joins TRBV7-9 to TRBJ2-1; maybe TRBD1 (6 bases). V was pared by 10 bases and J by 10 bases, with 14 bases between. Germline V gives CDR1 SEHNR, CDR2 FQNEAQ (reference sequence). The CDR3 runs to 11 residues. CDR3 nucleotide sequence: TGTGCCATCGAACAGGGAGACGAGCAGTTCTTC. Translating gives CAIEQGDEQFF. Full variable domain (rest looked up from reference TRBV7-9 and TRBJ2-1): DTGVSQNPRHKITKRGQNVTFRCDPISEHNRLYWYRQTLGQGPEFLTYFQNEAQLEKSRLLSDRFSAERPKGSFSTLEIQRTEQGDSAMYLCAIEQGDEQFFGPGTRLTVL.

This clonotype is a singleton in its sample. The rearrangement joins TRBV20-1 to TRBJ1-1; D is perhaps TRBD1 (5 bases). Trimming left V 2 bases short and J 3 bases short, with 25 bases between. The CDR3 consists of 18 residues. CDR1 and CDR2 (germline): DFQATT, SNEGSKA (reference sequence). The CDR3 DNA is TGCAGTGCTAGATCGCGGGGCCTCTGGGGTATATGGGACACTGAAGCTTTCTTT. The encoded protein is CSARSRGLWGIWDTEAFF.

On this clonotype: Compared with germline, one end of the junction differs, possibly owing to a read error. J is TRBJ1-2 and V is TRBV12-3 or TRBV12-4; D possibly corresponds to TRBD1 (5 bases). The CDR3 is made up of 14 amino acids. The CDR3 sequence is CASSVALGAGGYTF. In DNA form, the CDR3 reads TGTGCCAGCAGTGTAGCGCTAGGGGCAGGCGGCTACACCTTC.

The J gene is TRBJ2-1, the V gene TRBV9; no reliable D call. The CDR3 runs to 13 residues. CDR1 and CDR2 from the germline V gene are SGDLS and YYNGEE. V lost 0 bases to trimming and J lost 3 bases, with 4 bases between them. This CDR3 is CASSVDHYNEQFF. CDR3 nucleotides: TGTGCCAGCAGCGTAGACCACTACAATGAGCAGTTCTTC.

This clonotype occurred once. This chain links TRBV20-1 with TRBJ2-4; 7 bases align to TRBD2. The closer fit of TRBJ2-5 to the DNA end suggests the J call may be wrong. The CDR3 extends over 13 amino acids. Looked up from germline, CDR1 is DFQATT and CDR2 is SNEGSKA (reference sequence). The chain's CDR3 is CSARRGLQETQYF. The CDR3 coding sequence is TGCAGTGCTAGGAGGGGACTACAAGAGACCCAGTACTTC.

The V gene is TRBV29-1, the J gene TRBJ2-3, with D maybe TRBD2 (6 bases). Per the germline V gene, CDR1 is SQVTM and CDR2 is ANQGSEA. The germline V and J ends were trimmed by 7 bases and 2 bases, with 19 bases remaining between them. The CDR3 is 15 amino acids. CDR3 in DNA: TGCAGCGCAAACCGAGGGCGGGGACCCACAGATACGCAGTATTTT. Protein product: CSANRGRGPTDTQYF.

This clonotype was counted between two and nine times. The chain employs TRBV29-1 and TRBJ1-2; TRBD1 matches at 8 bases. This CDR3 has 14 residues. The ends lost 2 bases at V and 0 bases at J; junction bases unmatched: 2. The germline CDR1 and CDR2 sequences are SQVTM and ANQGSEA. Here the CDR3 reads CSVEQGAANYGYTF. The CDR3 bases are TGCAGCGTTGAACAGGGGGCCGCTAACTATGGCTACACCTTC.

V is TRBV7-2 and J is TRBJ1-4; D remains unclear. Germline-derived CDR1 and CDR2 are SGHTA and FQGNSA. Trimming cost V 9 bases and J 0 bases, with 8 bases left between them. The CDR3 has 13 residues. CDR3 in DNA: TGTGCCAGTAGACGGGCAACTAATGAAAAACTGTTTTTT. Translation gives CASRRATNEKLFF.

The chain combines TRBV7-2 with TRBJ2-3, with TRBD1 identical over 9 bases. After removal of 2 bases from V and 10 bases from J, the junction contained 7 bases not matched to a gene. The CDR3 is made up of 14 amino acids. In germline, CDR1 is SGHTA, CDR2 FQGNSA. CDR3: CASSLLGQGRAQYF. The CDR3 region has the DNA TGTGCCAGCAGCTTACTTGGACAGGGGCGGGCGCAGTATTTT.

The rearrangement uses TRBV2 and TRBJ2-2; D is uncertain. The CDR3 runs 14 residues. Per germline, CDR1 SNHLY and CDR2 FYNNEI. The V end lost 4 bases, the J end lost 5 bases, and 11 bases lay between the germline ends. CDR3 sequence (DNA): TGTGCCAGCAGTGTGCTGTATGCGACCGGGGAGCTGTTTTTT. Amino acids: CASSVLYATGELFF.

This chain links TRBV11-3 with TRBJ2-2; D may match TRBD1 or TRBD2 (5 bases each). Germline-derived CDR1 and CDR2 are SGHNT and YENEEA. The CDR3 has 14 residues. Trimming took 5 bases from V and 5 from J, leaving 12 bases between them. Here the CDR3 reads CASSPGRMTGELFF. The DNA for the CDR3 is TGTGCCAGCAGCCCGGGACGGATGACCGGGGAGCTGTTTTTT.

The chain links TRBV5-1 to TRBJ2-7, with D tentatively TRBD2 (5 bases). V was shortened by 0 bases and J by 0 bases, with 10 bases between the two germline ends. The CDR3 totals 15 residues. Per germline, CDR1 SGHRS and CDR2 YFSETQ. The CDR3 here is CASSLDIGDSYEQYF. DNA for the CDR3: TGCGCCAGCAGCTTGGATATCGGGGACTCCTACGAGCAGTACTTC.

The table lists this clonotype with a count of one. CDR3: CASTQVAGSYNEQFF. The CDR3 region has the DNA TGTGCCAGCACCCAGGTGGCGGGGTCCTACAATGAGCAGTTCTTC. This chain links TRBV7-3 with TRBJ2-1, with a possible D match to TRBD2 (6 bases). The CDR3 has 15 residues. Deletions cut 7 bases from V and 1 base from J, with 14 bases between. The germline V gene has CDR1 SGHTA and CDR2 FQGTGA.

This chain joins TRBV20-1 and TRBJ2-3; tentative D call: TRBD2 (5 bases). The CDR3 runs 17 residues. Between the trimmed V and J ends, which lost 6 bases and 2 bases, there was a span of 24 bases. CDR1 is DFQATT and CDR2 is SNEGSKA in the germline V gene (reference sequence). The CDR3 DNA reads as TGCAGTGCCTACACCCTCCCCTCGGGGTACCACACAGATACGCAGTATTTT. This codes for CSAYTLPSGYHTDTQYF.

The chain links TRBV10-3 to TRBJ2-3; the D is unclear. This CDR3 region has 11 residues. V lost 8 bases and J lost 5, with 8 bases in between. Germline V gene data show CDR1 as ENHRY and CDR2 as SYGVKD. For the CDR3, the DNA is TGTGCCATCTCCAGCGTAGATACGCAGTATTTT. Protein: CAISSVDTQYF.

This clonotype was counted a single time. The J gene is TRBJ1-4, the V gene TRBV6-6, with a weak D call TRBD1 (6 bases). CDR3 length equals 14 residues. CDR1 is MNHNY, CDR2 SVGAGI, per germline (reference sequence). Trimming shortened V by 8 bases and J by 5 bases, and 15 bases separated the two germline ends. The CDR3 sequence: CASREGDGNEKLFF. The CDR3 DNA reads TGTGCCAGCCGAGAGGGGGACGGGAATGAAAAACTGTTTTTT.